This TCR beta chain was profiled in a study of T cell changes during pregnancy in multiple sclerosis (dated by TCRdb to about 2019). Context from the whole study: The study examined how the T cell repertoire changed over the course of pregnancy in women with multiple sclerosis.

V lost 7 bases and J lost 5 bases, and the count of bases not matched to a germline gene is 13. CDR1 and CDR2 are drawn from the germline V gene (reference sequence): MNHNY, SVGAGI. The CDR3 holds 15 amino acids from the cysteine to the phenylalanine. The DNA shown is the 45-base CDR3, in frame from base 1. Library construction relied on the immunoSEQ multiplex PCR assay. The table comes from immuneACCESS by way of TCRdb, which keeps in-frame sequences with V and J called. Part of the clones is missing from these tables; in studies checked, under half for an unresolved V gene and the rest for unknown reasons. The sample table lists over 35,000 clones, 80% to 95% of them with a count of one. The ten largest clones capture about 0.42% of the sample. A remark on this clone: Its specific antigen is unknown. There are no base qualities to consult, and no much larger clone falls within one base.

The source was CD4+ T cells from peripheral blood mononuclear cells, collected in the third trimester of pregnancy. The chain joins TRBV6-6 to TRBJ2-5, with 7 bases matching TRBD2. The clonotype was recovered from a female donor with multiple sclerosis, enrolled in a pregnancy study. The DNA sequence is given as TGTGCCAGCAACGGTAGGGGCGGGAGCGGCGAGACCCAGTACTTC. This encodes CASNGRGGSGETQYF.